This T cell receptor beta chain was captured by sequencing in a study of T-cell reconstitution after alpha-beta-depleted transplantation in children. CDR3 length: 15 residues. Germline V gene lookup returns CDR1 GTSNPN and CDR2 SVGIG (reference sequence). The germline V and J ends were trimmed by 3 bases and 5 bases, with 17 bases remaining between them. Unique molecular identifiers were built into the TCRbeta library. MiXCR, run by TCRdb on the PCR reads, gives a single entry per CDR3 protein. Altogether about 610,000 distinct CDR3 sequences are present, about 10% being singletons, with the ten largest covering about 4%.

The sequencing here drew on PBMCs from the stem cell graft donor, taken from the stem cell graft. The V call is TRBV30, the J call TRBJ2-1, with a possible D match to TRBD2 (6 bases). The sequence came from a human donor who donated a stem cell graft to a child with acute myeloid leukemia. For the CDR3, the DNA is TGTGCCTGGAGCCAATTGGGGGGAGCTAACAATGAGCAGTTCTTC. Its protein is CAWSQLGGANNEQFF.